This TCR beta chain is drawn from a study of Graves' ophthalmopathy and Graves' hyperthyroidism. Study-level points and caveats: The blood repertoire also included most expanded thyroid clonotypes above 0.001 frequency. Ophthalmopathy could be told apart from stable hyperthyroidism by a 13-signature model (approximately 91% sensitivity, over 65% specificity).

This clonotype was counted ten times or more. Its antigen is currently unknown. New diagnoses, under 2 months' duration, and ages 18 to 65 characterized the hyperthyroidism patients. Symptoms, serum thyroxine and TRAb, thyroid ultrasound, and orbital computed tomography formed the diagnostic basis. CDR1 is SGHTA and CDR2 is FQGNSA in the germline V gene. This CDR3 has 18 residues. The germline V and J ends were trimmed by 0 bases and 0 bases, with 17 bases remaining between them. Amplified TCR beta CDR3 regions were obtained using RNA transcripts as template. The first round was an RT-PCR with HTBI primers, and the second round was a multiplex PCR. TCRdb re-analysed the multiplex PCR reads in MiXCR, keeping a single row per CDR3 protein. The data hold more than 300,000 distinct CDR3 sequences, with just over 15% observed a single time.

Sequencing was carried out using peripheral blood. The receptor's source is a woman aged 18-35 years with stable Graves' hyperthyroidism. This chain links TRBV7-2 with TRBJ1-2, with TRBD1 as a possible D gene (5 bases). The CDR3 coding sequence is TGTGCCAGCAGCTTAGCGCGGGGCTTACGGAAAGCTAACTATGGCTACACCTTC. Translation: CASSLARGLRKANYGYTF.